Given below is one T cell receptor beta chain in context. Participants were aged roughly 18 to 89 years, lived in over 20 US areas, and enrolled virtually. Cohort 3 recovered donors had two negative PCRs, clearance, or symptom resolution. Methods used by the authors: Amplification of reference gene primers was used by the study to estimate nucleated cell counts. Some clones are missing from TCRdb's copy, which holds only in-frame ones; the method was immunoSEQ multiplex PCR. From that table come the V and J calls and clone size; the DNA was used to work out D and trimming. The sample consists of around 300,000 clones, around 90% of them appearing once. These data come from a study of blood T cell repertoires in COVID-19. Overall study: The United States, Italy and Spain supplied acute and convalescent COVID-19 samples.

V shed 3 bases and J 10 bases; nucleotides not matched to a gene: 12. This CDR3 is built from 16 residues. Germline CDR1 LNHDA, CDR2 SQIVND (reference sequence). The clonotype comes from a woman in her thirties who had recovered from COVID-19. The rearrangement links TRBV19 to TRBJ1-6, with 7 positions matching TRBD1. Sequencing used PBMCs or T cells enriched from blood (not recorded which). The CDR3 reads CASSIPPTGSGSPLHF. The CDR3 region has the DNA TGTGCCAGTAGTATCCCCCCGACAGGGAGTGGATCACCCCTCCACTTT. The entire variable domain, with the rest obtained from reference TRBV19 and TRBJ1-6, is as follows: DGGITQSPKYLFRKEGQNVTLSCEQNLNHDAMYWYRQDPGQGLRLIYYSQIVNDFQKGDIAEGYSVSREKKESFPLTVTSAQKNPTAFYLCASSIPPTGSGSPLHFGNGTRLTVT.